The 18 T cell receptor beta chains below come from one sample, sequenced in a study of blood T cell repertoires in COVID-19. Sequencing used immunoSEQ multiplex PCR; TCRdb keeps in-frame clones, though not all of them. The data show about 210,000 clones, with 70% to 85% seen just once and about 9% held by the top ten. The material sequenced was peripheral blood. Receptors were obtained from a man aged 50 or older with active or convalescent COVID-19.

This chain links TRBV7-9 with TRBJ2-2, with 12 nucleotides matching TRBD2. V shed 6 bases and J 12 bases; nucleotides not matched to a gene: 8. There are 14 residues in the CDR3. Germline CDR1 reads SEHNR; CDR2 reads FQNEAQ (reference sequence). This CDR3 is CASSQTSGRPKLFF. The CDR3 DNA is TGTGCCAGCAGTCAAACTAGCGGGAGGCCCAAGCTGTTTTTT. The full variable domain, in which reference TRBV7-9 and TRBJ2-2 provide the parts outside the CDR3, is DTGVSQNPRHKITKRGQNVTFRCDPISEHNRLYWYRQTLGQGPEFLTYFQNEAQLEKSRLLSDRFSAERPKGSFSTLEIQRTEQGDSAMYLCASSQTSGRPKLFFGEGSRLTVL.

This clone was seen a few times. The DNA for the CDR3 is TGTGCCAGCAGTTACTACAGGCACTACGAGCAGTACGTC. Protein product: CASSYYRHYEQYV. The chain carries TRBV6-2 or TRBV6-3 and TRBJ2-7, with D possibly matching TRBD1 (5 bases). The V end lost 1 base, the J end lost 3 bases, and 7 bases lay between the germline ends. CDR3 length: 13 amino acids. The germline V gene encodes CDR1 MNHEY and CDR2 SVGEGT.

This clone has only a few counts. The chain combines TRBV2 with TRBJ1-4; 9 positions match TRBD1. The J segment lost 14 bases and the V segment lost 5 bases, leaving 9 bases of the junction unmatched. The CDR3 length is 13 residues. The V gene's germline CDR1 is SNHLY and CDR2 FYNNEI. DNA for the CDR3: TGTGCCAGCAGTCTTGTGCCAGGACAGGGGCTGTTTTTT. This sequence encodes CASSLVPGQGLFF.

J is TRBJ2-7 and V is TRBV7-2; a possible D gene is TRBD2 (6 bases). Per germline, CDR1 SGHTA and CDR2 FQGNSA. This CDR3 spans 16 amino acids. V lost 1 base and J 3 bases, leaving 16 bases between the germline ends. Here the CDR3 reads CASSLVGGALGYEQYF. CDR3 DNA sequence: TGTGCCAGCAGCTTAGTGGGCGGGGCCCTCGGCTACGAGCAGTACTTC.

The V call is TRBV18, the J call TRBJ1-5, with a weak D call TRBD1 (6 bases). Trimming cost V 3 bases and J 0 bases, with 9 bases left between them. Germline-derived CDR1 and CDR2 are KGHSH and LQKENI. The CDR3 consists of 15 residues. CDR3 in DNA: TGTGCCAGCTCACCCCCAGGGGATAGCAATCAGCCCCAGCATTTT. It specifies CASSPPGDSNQPQHF.

The chain employs TRBV4-2 and TRBJ1-4; no clear D. This CDR3 region has 15 residues. Per germline, CDR1 LGHNA and CDR2 YNFKEQ. The V and J ends lost 0 bases and 5 bases respectively, with 10 bases between them. The CDR3 sequence is CASSQDPLVNEKLFF. The CDR3, as DNA: TGTGCCAGCAGCCAAGATCCCCTCGTAAATGAAAAACTGTTTTTT.

The J gene is TRBJ1-6, the V gene TRBV11-2; D is ambiguous. The CDR3 runs to 13 residues. From germline, CDR1 is SGHAT and CDR2 FQNNGV. The V end was cut by 2 bases, the J end by 7 bases, with 6 bases between. CDR3 DNA: TGTGCCAGCAGCTTATCCCGGAATTCACCCCTCCACTTT. This codes for CASSLSRNSPLHF.

This chain connects TRBV7-2 to TRBJ2-7; 10 nucleotides line up with TRBD1. CDR3 length equals 14 residues. V lost 5 bases, J lost 3 bases, and 4 bases stayed unmatched. Germline V gene lookup returns CDR1 SGHTA and CDR2 FQGNSA. CDR3 sequence: CASSTRTGGYEQYF. Written as DNA, the CDR3 is TGTGCCAGCAGCACCAGGACAGGGGGCTACGAGCAGTACTTC.

The chain joins TRBV7-2 to TRBJ1-3; D is ambiguous. Germline values: CDR1 SGHTA, CDR2 FQGNSA. Trimming took 2 bases from V and 0 from J, leaving 11 bases between them. The CDR3 contains 16 residues. CDR3 loop: CASSLLAHISGNTIYF. The CDR3 DNA reads TGTGCCAGCAGCTTATTAGCTCACATCTCTGGAAACACCATATATTTT.

The chain links TRBV7-2 to TRBJ2-5; 8 nucleotides agree with TRBD1. The V segment lost 5 bases and the J segment 5 bases; nucleotides outside the gene matches: 7. CDR1 and CDR2 from the germline V gene are SGHTA and FQGNSA. The CDR3 runs to 14 residues. CDR3 sequence: CASSNRQGAETQYF. CDR3 nucleotides: TGTGCCAGCAGCAACCGTCAGGGGGCTGAGACCCAGTACTTC.

The rearrangement links TRBV4-1 to TRBJ1-3, with D perhaps TRBD1 (5 bases). V was cut by 2 bases and J by 3 bases, with 14 bases left in between. Germline values: CDR1 MGHRA, CDR2 YSYEKL. The CDR3 loop spans 16 amino acids. The chain's CDR3 is CASSQYPPRVGNTIYF. The DNA for the CDR3 is TGCGCCAGCAGCCAATACCCCCCCAGGGTTGGAAACACCATATATTTT.

The rearrangement uses TRBV28 and TRBJ1-6; 7 positions match TRBD1. The CDR3 spans 14 residues. J lost 8 bases, V lost 7 bases, and 8 bases had no gene match. Germline-derived CDR1 and CDR2 are MDHEN and SYDVKM. The CDR3 DNA reads as TGTGCCAGCACTTCGGGGACAGAGGATTCACCCCTCCACTTT. Its translation is CASTSGTEDSPLHF.

This clone has just one count. The J gene is TRBJ2-2, the V gene TRBV2, with D possibly being TRBD2 (6 bases). Germline V gene data show CDR1 as SNHLY and CDR2 as FYNNEI. The CDR3 covers 15 residues. V shed 6 bases and J shed 7 bases, with 18 bases lying between them. In nucleotides, the CDR3 is TGTGCCAGCAGCCTTTACGGAGGGGAGATCGGGGAGCTGTTTTTT. Encoded protein: CASSLYGGEIGELFF.

V gene TRBV4-3 combines with J gene TRBJ2-3; D perhaps matches TRBD1 (5 bases). The CDR3 covers 20 residues. The V gene lost 0 bases and the J gene lost 0 bases, with 22 bases spanning the gap. Germline assignment: CDR1 LGHNA and CDR2 YSLEER. CDR3 protein: CASSQEGLLLAASSTDTQYF. In nucleotides, the CDR3 is TGCGCCAGCAGCCAAGAGGGGCTCCTGCTGGCAGCGTCTAGCACAGATACGCAGTATTTT.

V usage is TRBV5-4 and J usage is TRBJ2-2; 8 nucleotides align to TRBD2. The CDR3 totals 16 residues. Trimming at V came to 1 base and at J to 6 bases, leaving 8 bases not matched to a gene. CDR1 SGHNT and CDR2 YYREEE come from the germline V gene (reference sequence). The CDR3 loop reads CASSLPSGGPAGELFF. The CDR3 region has the DNA TGTGCCAGCAGCTTGCCTTCGGGAGGGCCGGCCGGGGAGCTGTTTTTT.

About this clone: A read error may account for a junction end that differs from germline. The rearrangement links TRBV2 to TRBJ1-1; no firm D call. The germline CDR1 and CDR2 sequences are SNHLY and FYNNEI. CDR3 length: 12 residues. CDR3 bases: TGTGCCAGCATTGAAGGCAGCACTGAAGCTTTCTTT. Translated: CASIEGSTEAFF.

This rearrangement joins TRBV7-3 to TRBJ2-1; TRBD2 matches at 11 bases. The length of the CDR3 is 15 residues. Germline V gene sequence: CDR1 SGHTA, CDR2 FQGTGA. V dropped 5 bases and J dropped 4; count of bases not matched to a gene: 4. The DNA for the CDR3 is TGTGCCAGCAGCCTGATAGCGGGAGGGTACAATGAGCAGTTCTTC. Translated, it gives CASSLIAGGYNEQFF.

This chain links TRBV5-1 with TRBJ1-6; 9 bases fit TRBD1. With 4 bases clipped from V and 10 bases from J, the junction kept 15 bases outside the gene matches. This CDR3 is 17 amino acids long. CDR1 SGHRS and CDR2 YFSETQ come from the germline V gene. The CDR3 here is CASSPGQGRPGDSPLHF. The CDR3 DNA is TGCGCCAGCAGCCCCGGACAGGGGCGCCCGGGTGACTCACCCCTCCACTTT. The whole variable domain, filled in from reference TRBV5-1 and TRBJ1-6, reads KAGVTQTPRYLIKTRGQQVTLSCSPISGHRSVSWYQQTPGQGLQFLFEYFSETQRNKGNFPGRFSGRQFSNSRSEMNVSTLELGDSALYLCASSPGQGRPGDSPLHFGNGTRLTVT.